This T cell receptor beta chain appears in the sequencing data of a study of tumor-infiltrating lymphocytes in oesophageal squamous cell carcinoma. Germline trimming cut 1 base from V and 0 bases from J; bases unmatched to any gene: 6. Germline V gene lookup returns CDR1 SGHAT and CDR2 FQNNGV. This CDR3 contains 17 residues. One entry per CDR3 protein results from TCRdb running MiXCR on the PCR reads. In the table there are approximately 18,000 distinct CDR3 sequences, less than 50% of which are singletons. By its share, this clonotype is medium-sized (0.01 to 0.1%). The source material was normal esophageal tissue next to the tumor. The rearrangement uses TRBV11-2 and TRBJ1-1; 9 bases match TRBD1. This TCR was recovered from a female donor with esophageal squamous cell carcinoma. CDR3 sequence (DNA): TGTGCCAGCAGCTTAGCTGGGACAGGGACAATGAACACTGAAGCTTTCTTT. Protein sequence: CASSLAGTGTMNTEAFF.